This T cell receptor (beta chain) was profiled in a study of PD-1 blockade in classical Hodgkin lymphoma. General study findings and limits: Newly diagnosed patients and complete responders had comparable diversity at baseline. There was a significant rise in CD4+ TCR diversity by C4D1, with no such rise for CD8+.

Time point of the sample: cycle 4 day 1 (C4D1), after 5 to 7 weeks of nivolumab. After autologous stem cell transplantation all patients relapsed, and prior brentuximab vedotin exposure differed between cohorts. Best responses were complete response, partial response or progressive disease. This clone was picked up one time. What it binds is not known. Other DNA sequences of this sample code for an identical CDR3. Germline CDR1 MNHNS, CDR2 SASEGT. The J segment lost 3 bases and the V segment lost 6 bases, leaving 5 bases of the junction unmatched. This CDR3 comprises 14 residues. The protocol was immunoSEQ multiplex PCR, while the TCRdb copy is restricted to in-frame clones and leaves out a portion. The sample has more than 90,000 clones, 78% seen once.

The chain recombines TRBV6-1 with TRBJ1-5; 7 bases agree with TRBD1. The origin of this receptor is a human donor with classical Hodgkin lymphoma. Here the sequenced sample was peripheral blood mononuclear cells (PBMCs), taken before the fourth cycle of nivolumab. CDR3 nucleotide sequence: TGTGCCAGCAGGACAGGGTTGGACAATCAGCCCCAGCATTTT. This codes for CASRTGLDNQPQHF.